Below, one T cell receptor beta chain is given with its context. Its antigen is still unknown. No base quality information exists; no much larger clone differs at one position. This specimen comes from a study of T cell responses to AZD1222 COVID-19 vaccine (dated by TCRdb to about 2021). About the investigation overall: AZD1222 recipients with second doses at about 4 weeks or about 12 weeks were pooled, because spike-specific TCR depth and breadth did not differ between schedules. A total of 233 trial participants underwent TCR sequencing, of whom roughly 210 received two doses of AZD1222 and around 26 received two doses of the MenACWY control vaccine. Trial participants were enrolled by age into 18-55, 56-69 and 70-plus year subgroups, with roughly 150, 30 and 60 TCR-sequenced participants respectively. General study outcomes and caveats: Only five or six AZD1222 recipients were SARS-CoV-2 seropositive at baseline, limiting conclusions about previously exposed vaccinees. Reportedly, close to half of the unique spike-specific TCRs recognized epitopes lying outside the regions that are mutated in the B.1.351 and B.1.1.7 variants. Participants were mostly white British, with more females than males. The authors suggested clonal diversity may have been underestimated. CD4 TCRs associated with the vaccine covered the entire spike protein, and the dominant responses were in regions 160-218 and 743-854. The 56-69-year group was small, and its depth increase did not reach significance, likely because of low power. Because no day 14 peak-response samples were available, repertoires were characterized only after the peak T cell response. After two AZD1222 doses, spike-specific TCR breadth and depth were significantly higher than at day 0 and than in MenACWY recipients.

The CDR3 regions of human TCRbeta chains were subjected to immunosequencing. As for the authors' bioinformatics: TCRs in the repertoires were compared against a reference library of SARS-CoV-2-specific TCRs that had been generated with the MIRA antigen-specificity platform. Breadth was defined as the fraction of unique TCRs that were SARS-CoV-2-associated, and depth was defined as the fraction of total T cells that were SARS-CoV-2-associated. Using the MIRA data, every spike-specific TCR was mapped to the spike region that the TCR reacted to and assigned to either a CD4 or a CD8 class. Log10-transformed breadth and depth values were compared by one-way ANOVA with Sidak's multiple comparisons tests. In TCRdb, the immuneACCESS table is reduced to in-frame sequences with V and J assigned. These tables do not hold every clone; where another copy was compared, an unresolved V gene accounts for under half, and the others remain unexplained. V, J and clone size reflect that table, while D and trimming were determined from the DNA. The sample table holds approximately 110,000 clones, of which approximately 84% were seen once. Approximately 10% of the sample is taken by the ten largest.

The sample's time point label, decoded: baseline before first vaccination. Vaccinee samples were obtained from the UK trials COV001 and COV002, which included a single-blind randomized controlled phase 2/3 trial of AZD1222 (ChAdOx1 nCoV-19) in healthy adults. For TCRbeta chain sequencing, PBMC samples were collected from trial participants at day 0 and at day 28 after the second dose. The cysteine opens and the phenylalanine closes a CDR3 of 15 amino acids. Only the CDR3 DNA stays, 45 bases, in frame from base 1. Reading the germline V gene gives CDR1 MGHRA and CDR2 YSYEKL. V is shortened by 1 base, J by 7 bases, and the region joining them spans 15 bases.

The TCR was taken from an adult in good health. Recombination connected TRBV4-1 to TRBJ2-3; a weak D assignment points to TRBD2 (6 bases agree). The source was peripheral blood, collected on day 0 of AZD1222 vaccination. The base sequence is TGCGCCAGCAGCCAAGGACTAGATAAGGGCAATACGCAGTATTTT. This encodes CASSQGLDKGNTQYF.